This paragraph reports one T cell receptor (beta chain). Healthy donors formed controls matched for age and sex. With random hexamers, reverse transcription was performed on about 0.5 to 1 ug of RNA. TCRdb re-called the immunoSEQ multiplex PCR reads through MiXCR, storing one row per CDR3 protein. The sample holds about 120,000 distinct CDR3 sequences; about nine tenths are singletons and the top ten take approximately 0.13%. V was pared by 6 bases and J by 2 bases, with 28 bases between. The germline CDR1 and CDR2 sequences are LNHDA and SQIVND (reference sequence). The CDR3 is 20 residues long. This record comes from a study of CD8 T cells in Susac syndrome.

This sequence originates from a human donor in good health. Sequencing was done on a sample of CD8+ T cells from PBMCs. The J gene is TRBJ2-2, the V gene TRBV19; possible D gene TRBD1, 6 bases. The CDR3 here is CASRQGHKSLSPTNTGELFF. The CDR3 DNA reads as TGTGCCAGTAGACAGGGCCACAAATCACTTTCCCCTACTAACACCGGGGAGCTGTTTTTT.